These T cell receptor beta chains were read from a single sample in a study of T cell responses to AZD1222 COVID-19 vaccine. Profiling relied on immunoSEQ multiplex PCR, and the TCRdb table lists in-frame clones only, not all of them. The sample lists about 93,000 clones, roughly 90% seen once, with roughly 2.8% in the top ten. Specimen: peripheral blood, collected on day 0 of MenACWY control vaccination. The receptors were sampled from an adult in good health. CDR3s include the opening cysteine and the closing phenylalanine or tryptophan. Each record gives: CDR3 DNA, CDR3 protein, J gene, clone size, D gene, CDR3 length, V gene. A D gene is named only where the DNA matches it firmly. Size tells how often a clone was seen (once, few, many) or the class of an expanded clone, and some rows leave it out.

TGTGCCAGCAGTCGGCCGGACAGCACAGATACGCAGTATTTT,CASSRPDSTDTQYF,TRBJ2-3,-,-,14,TRBV6-2/TRBV6-3
TGCGCCAGCAGCTTCCGGGGGGCCGCCTACGAGCAGTACTTC,CASSFRGAAYEQYF,TRBJ2-7,-,-,14,TRBV4-1
TGTGCCAGTAGCTCCGGACAGGTTCTACTCTATGGCTACACCTTC,CASSSGQVLLYGYTF,TRBJ1-2,-,TRBD1,15,TRBV19
TGTGCCAGCAGCACCGACAGGGGAGGTGGCTACACCTTC,CASSTDRGGGYTF,TRBJ1-2,-,TRBD1,13,TRBV7-3
TGTGCCAGCTCCGAGACTGAGGGGGGCACTGAAGCTTTCTTT,CASSETEGGTEAFF,TRBJ1-1,-,-,14,TRBV6-4
TGTGCCAGCAGCAAAGATCTAACAGTCAGGGAAAAACTGTTTTTT,CASSKDLTVREKLFF,TRBJ1-4,-,-,15,TRBV21-1
TGTGCCAGCAGCCCCTCTATGGACGAGCAGTACTTC,CASSPSMDEQYF,TRBJ2-7,-,-,12,TRBV27
TGTGCCAGCAGCGACCCGGCGGCAGGGGGCCGGAAAAAACTGTTTTTT,CASSDPAAGGRKKLFF,TRBJ1-4,-,TRBD1,16,TRBV3-1/TRBV3-2
TGTGCCAGCAGTTACTCGAAGGGGGGTTCCTACAATGAGCAGTTCTTC,CASSYSKGGSYNEQFF,TRBJ2-1,-,-,16,TRBV6-2/TRBV6-3
TGTGCCAGCAGTTCCCCCGGGACGGCCCAATTAATTTCTCACGAGCAGTACTTC,CASSSPGTAQLISHEQYF,TRBJ2-7,-,-,18,TRBV28
TGCAGCGGGGATGGGACAGGGGCCAGCACAGATACGCAGTATTTT,CSGDGTGASTDTQYF,TRBJ2-3,-,TRBD1,15,TRBV29-1
TGTGCCAGTAGGGGGCTCGGTGAGCAGTTCTTC,CASRGLGEQFF,TRBJ2-1,-,TRBD1,11,TRBV28
TGCGCCAGCAGCTTGAGGTCGGGCGTCGATGAGCAGTTCTTC,CASSLRSGVDEQFF,TRBJ2-1,-,-,14,TRBV5-1
TGTGCCAGCAGCCCCGGAGCCTTTAGCAATCAGCCCCAGCATTTT,CASSPGAFSNQPQHF,TRBJ1-5,-,-,15,TRBV9
TGTGCCAGCAGCTCAACCCGCGGGGGAGGGCCGAGCACAGATACGCAGTATTTT,CASSSTRGGGPSTDTQYF,TRBJ2-3,few,TRBD2,18,TRBV7-2
TGTGCCAGCAGCCTGACAACAGAGAAAAACATTCAGTACTTC,CASSLTTEKNIQYF,TRBJ2-4,-,-,14,TRBV7-4
TGCAGTGCTAGTAACTCCCTGAACACTGAAGCTTTCTTT,CSASNSLNTEAFF,TRBJ1-1,-,-,13,TRBV20-1
TGTGCCAGCAGCCAAGGACACCCCCTCTACGAGCAGTACTTC,CASSQGHPLYEQYF,TRBJ2-7,-,-,14,TRBV4-2
TGCGCCAGCAGCTTTTCCCACTTACCTTCTAACTATGGCTACACCTTC,CASSFSHLPSNYGYTF,TRBJ1-2,-,-,16,TRBV5-1
TGTGCCAGCAGCTTGGTGGGGGGGACTGGCGGCAATCAGCCCCAGCATTTT,CASSLVGGTGGNQPQHF,TRBJ1-5,-,-,17,TRBV5-8
TGTGCCAGCACCGAATGGGGTGGCTCTGGGGCCAACGTCCTGACTTTC,CASTEWGGSGANVLTF,TRBJ2-6,few,-,16,TRBV27
TGTGCCAGCAGCTTCGACAGCGGGGGCACTGAAGCTTTCTTT,CASSFDSGGTEAFF,TRBJ1-1,-,-,14,TRBV11-3
TGTGCCAGCAGCCAAGCCAGGACAGACCTAGCCAAAAACATTCAGTACTTC,CASSQARTDLAKNIQYF,TRBJ2-4,-,-,17,TRBV3-1/TRBV3-2
TGTGCCAGCAGCCCAAGAGCGGGGGGACCTACAACTTCCTACAATGAGCAGTTCTTC,CASSPRAGGPTTSYNEQFF,TRBJ2-1,-,TRBD2,19,TRBV7-9
TGCGCCAGCAGCCAAGGGGGACAGATCCCCGGGGAGCTGTTTTTT,CASSQGGQIPGELFF,TRBJ2-2,-,TRBD1,15,TRBV4-3
TGTGCCAGCAACCCGGGACAGGGACTTTCGGATACGCAGTATTTT,CASNPGQGLSDTQYF,TRBJ2-3,once,TRBD1,15,TRBV6-2/TRBV6-3
TGTGCCAGCAGCTTACAGGGCACCACCGGGGAGCTGTTTTTT,CASSLQGTTGELFF,TRBJ2-2,-,-,14,TRBV7-2